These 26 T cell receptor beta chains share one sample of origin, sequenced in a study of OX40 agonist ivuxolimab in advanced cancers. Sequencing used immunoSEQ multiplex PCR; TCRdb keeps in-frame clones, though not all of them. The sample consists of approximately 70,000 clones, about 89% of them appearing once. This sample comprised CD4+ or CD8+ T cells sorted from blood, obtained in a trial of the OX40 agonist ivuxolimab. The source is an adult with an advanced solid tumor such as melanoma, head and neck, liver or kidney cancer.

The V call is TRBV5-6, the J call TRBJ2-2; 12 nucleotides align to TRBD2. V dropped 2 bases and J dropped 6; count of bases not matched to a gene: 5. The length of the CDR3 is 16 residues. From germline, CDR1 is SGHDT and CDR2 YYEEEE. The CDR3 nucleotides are TGTGCCAGCAGCTTCATGACTAGCGGGAGCCCCGGGGAGCTGTTTTTT. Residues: CASSFMTSGSPGELFF. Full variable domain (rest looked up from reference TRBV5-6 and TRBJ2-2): DAGVTQSPTHLIKTRGQQVTLRCSPKSGHDTVSWYQQALGQGPQFIFQYYEEEERQRGNFPDRFSGHQFPNYSSELNVNALLLGDSALYLCASSFMTSGSPGELFFGEGSRLTVL.

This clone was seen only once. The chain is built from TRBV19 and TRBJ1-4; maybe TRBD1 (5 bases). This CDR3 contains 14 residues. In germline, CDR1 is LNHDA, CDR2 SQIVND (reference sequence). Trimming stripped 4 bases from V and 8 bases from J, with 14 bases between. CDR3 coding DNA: TGTGCCAGTAGTAACCGACAGAGTATGGAAAAACTGTTTTTT. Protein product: CASSNRQSMEKLFF. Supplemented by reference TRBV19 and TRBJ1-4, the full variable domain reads DGGITQSPKYLFRKEGQNVTLSCEQNLNHDAMYWYRQDPGQGLRLIYYSQIVNDFQKGDIAEGYSVSREKKESFPLTVTSAQKNPTAFYLCASSNRQSMEKLFFGSGTQLSVL.

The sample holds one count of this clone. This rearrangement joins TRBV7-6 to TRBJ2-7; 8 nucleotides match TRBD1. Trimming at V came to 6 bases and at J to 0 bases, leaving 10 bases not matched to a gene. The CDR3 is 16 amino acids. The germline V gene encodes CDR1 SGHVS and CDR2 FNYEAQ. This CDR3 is CASSLSWGQDSYEQYF. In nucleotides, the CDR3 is TGTGCCAGCAGTCTTTCCTGGGGACAGGACTCCTACGAGCAGTACTTC.

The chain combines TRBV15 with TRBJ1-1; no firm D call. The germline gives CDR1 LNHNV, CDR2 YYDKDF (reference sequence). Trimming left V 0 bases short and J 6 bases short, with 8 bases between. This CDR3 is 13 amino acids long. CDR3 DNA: TGTGCCACCAGCAGAGAAAACTCTGCTGAAGCTTTCTTT. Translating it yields CATSRENSAEAFF. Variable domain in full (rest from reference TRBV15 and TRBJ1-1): DAMVIQNPRYQVTQFGKPVTLSCSQTLNHNVMYWYQQKSSQAPKLLFHYYDKDFNNEADTPDNFQSRRPNTSFCFLDIRSPGLGDTAMYLCATSRENSAEAFFGQGTRLTVV.

The CDR3 sequence: CASSPPSYRGSSYNEQFF. CDR3 DNA sequence: TGTGCCAGCAGCCCGCCCTCTTACAGGGGGAGCTCCTACAATGAGCAGTTCTTC. The rearrangement joins TRBV5-6 to TRBJ2-1; 8 positions agree with TRBD1. This CDR3 is built from 18 residues. Germline V lookup: CDR1 SGHDT, CDR2 YYEEEE. V shed 4 bases, J shed 0 bases, and the junction held 12 bases outside the gene matches.

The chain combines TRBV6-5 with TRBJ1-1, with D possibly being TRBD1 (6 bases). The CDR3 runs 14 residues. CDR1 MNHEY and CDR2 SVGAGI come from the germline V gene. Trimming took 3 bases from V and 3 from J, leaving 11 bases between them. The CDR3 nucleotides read TGTGCCAGCAGTTATGGGACATTAGACACTGAAGCTTTCTTT. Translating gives CASSYGTLDTEAFF.

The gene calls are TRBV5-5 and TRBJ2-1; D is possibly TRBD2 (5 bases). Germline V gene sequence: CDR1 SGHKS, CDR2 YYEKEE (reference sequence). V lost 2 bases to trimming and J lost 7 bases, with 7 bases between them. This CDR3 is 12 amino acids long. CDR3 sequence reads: CASSFTSNEQFF. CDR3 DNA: TGTGCCAGCAGCTTTACTAGTAATGAGCAGTTCTTC.

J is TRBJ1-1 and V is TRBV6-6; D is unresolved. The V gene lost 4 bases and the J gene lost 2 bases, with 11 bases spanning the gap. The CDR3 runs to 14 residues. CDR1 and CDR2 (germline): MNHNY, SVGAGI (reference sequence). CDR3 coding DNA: TGTGCCAGCAGTTCGACTGGATTTAACACTGAAGCTTTCTTT. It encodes CASSSTGFNTEAFF.

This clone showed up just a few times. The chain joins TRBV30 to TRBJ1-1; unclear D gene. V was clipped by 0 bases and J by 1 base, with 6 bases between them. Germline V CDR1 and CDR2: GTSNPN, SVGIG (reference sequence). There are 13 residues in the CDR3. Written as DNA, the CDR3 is TGTGCCTGGAGTGTAATACGGAACACTGAAGCTTTCTTT. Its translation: CAWSVIRNTEAFF.

CDR3 in amino acids: CASSDPGSGTNEQFF. In DNA, the CDR3 is TGTGCCAGCAGTGACCCTGGGAGTGGGACCAATGAGCAGTTCTTC. The V and J genes are TRBV25-1 and TRBJ2-1; TRBD1 or TRBD2 may be the D gene (5 bases each). This CDR3 is built from 15 residues. V was pared by 3 bases and J by 6 bases, with 15 bases between. Germline-derived CDR1 and CDR2 are MGHDK and SYGVNS.

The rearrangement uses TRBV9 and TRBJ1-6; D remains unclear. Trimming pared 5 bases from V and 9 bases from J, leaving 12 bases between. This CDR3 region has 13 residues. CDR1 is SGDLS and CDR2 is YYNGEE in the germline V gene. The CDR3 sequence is CASSPAKGSPLHF. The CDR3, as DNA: TGTGCCAGCAGTCCAGCGAAGGGTTCACCCCTCCACTTT.

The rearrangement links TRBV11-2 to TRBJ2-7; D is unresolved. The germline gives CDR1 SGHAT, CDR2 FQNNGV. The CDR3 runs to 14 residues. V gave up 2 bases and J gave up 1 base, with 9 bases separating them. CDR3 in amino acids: CASSLTVRSYEQYF. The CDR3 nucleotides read TGTGCCAGCAGCTTAACTGTCAGGTCCTACGAGCAGTACTTC.

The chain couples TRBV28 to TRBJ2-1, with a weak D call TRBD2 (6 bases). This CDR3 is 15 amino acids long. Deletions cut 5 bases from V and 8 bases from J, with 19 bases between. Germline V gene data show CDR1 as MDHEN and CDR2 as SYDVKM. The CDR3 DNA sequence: TGTGCCAGCAGTCACCGGGACTCTCGGTACGATGAGCAGTTCTTC. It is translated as CASSHRDSRYDEQFF.

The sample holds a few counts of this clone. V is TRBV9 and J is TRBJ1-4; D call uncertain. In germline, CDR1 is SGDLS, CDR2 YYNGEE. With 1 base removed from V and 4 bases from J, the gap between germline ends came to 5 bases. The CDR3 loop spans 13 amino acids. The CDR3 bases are TGTGCCAGCAGCGTATCAGATAATGAAAAACTGTTTTTT. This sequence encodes CASSVSDNEKLFF.

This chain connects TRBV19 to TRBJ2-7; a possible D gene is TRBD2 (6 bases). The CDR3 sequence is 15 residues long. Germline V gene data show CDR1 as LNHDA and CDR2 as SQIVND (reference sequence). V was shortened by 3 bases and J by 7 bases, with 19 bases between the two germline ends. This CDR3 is CASSMSGGSRGEQYF. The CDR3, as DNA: TGTGCCAGTAGTATGAGTGGGGGGAGTCGGGGAGAGCAGTACTTC.

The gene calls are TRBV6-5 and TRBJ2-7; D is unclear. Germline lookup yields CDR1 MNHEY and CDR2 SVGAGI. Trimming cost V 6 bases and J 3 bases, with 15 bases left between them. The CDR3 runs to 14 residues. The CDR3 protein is CASRYTQSHYEQYF. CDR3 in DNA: TGTGCCAGCAGGTATACGCAGAGCCACTACGAGCAGTACTTC.

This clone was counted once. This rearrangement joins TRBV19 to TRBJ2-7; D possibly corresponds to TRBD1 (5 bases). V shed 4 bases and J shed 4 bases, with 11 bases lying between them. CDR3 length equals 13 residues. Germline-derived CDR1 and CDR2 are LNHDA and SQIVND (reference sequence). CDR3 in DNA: TGTGCCAGTAGTACGGACAATTCTTACGAGCAGTACTTC. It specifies CASSTDNSYEQYF.

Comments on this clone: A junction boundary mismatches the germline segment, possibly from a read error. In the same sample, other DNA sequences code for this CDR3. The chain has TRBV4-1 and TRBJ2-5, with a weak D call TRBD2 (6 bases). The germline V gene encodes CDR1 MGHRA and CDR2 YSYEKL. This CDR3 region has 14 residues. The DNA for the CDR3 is TGCGCCAGCAGCCTGGACTATTCCCAAGAGACTCAGTACTTC. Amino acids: CASSLDYSQETQYF.

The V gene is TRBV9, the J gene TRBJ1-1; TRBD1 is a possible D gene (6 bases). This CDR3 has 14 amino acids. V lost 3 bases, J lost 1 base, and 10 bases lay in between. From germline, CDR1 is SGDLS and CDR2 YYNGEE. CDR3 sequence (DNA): TGTGCCAGCAGCGATGAACAGGGGAACACTGAAGCTTTCTTT. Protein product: CASSDEQGNTEAFF.

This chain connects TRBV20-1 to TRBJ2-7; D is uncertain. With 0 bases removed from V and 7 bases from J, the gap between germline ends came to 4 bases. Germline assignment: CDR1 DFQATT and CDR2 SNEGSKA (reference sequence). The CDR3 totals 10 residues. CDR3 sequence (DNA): TGCAGTGCTAGAGAGGGGGAGCAGTACTTC. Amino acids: CSAREGEQYF.

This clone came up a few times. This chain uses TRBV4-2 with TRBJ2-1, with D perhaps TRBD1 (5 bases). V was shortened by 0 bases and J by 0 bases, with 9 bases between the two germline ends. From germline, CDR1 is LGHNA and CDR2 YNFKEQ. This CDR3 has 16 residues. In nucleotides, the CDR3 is TGTGCCAGCAGCCAAGAACAACAGGACTCCTACAATGAGCAGTTCTTC. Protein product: CASSQEQQDSYNEQFF.

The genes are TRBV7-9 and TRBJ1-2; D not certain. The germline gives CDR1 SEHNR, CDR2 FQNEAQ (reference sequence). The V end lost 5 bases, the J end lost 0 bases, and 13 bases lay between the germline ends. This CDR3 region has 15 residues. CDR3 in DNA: TGTGCCAGCAGCCAGATACCTTCGACTAACTATGGCTACACCTTC. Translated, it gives CASSQIPSTNYGYTF.

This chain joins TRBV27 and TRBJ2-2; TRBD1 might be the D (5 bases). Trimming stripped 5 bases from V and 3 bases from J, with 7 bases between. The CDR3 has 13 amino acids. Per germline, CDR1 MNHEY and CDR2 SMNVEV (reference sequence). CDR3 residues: CASSGAYTGELFF. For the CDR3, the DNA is TGTGCCAGCAGTGGGGCGTACACCGGGGAGCTGTTTTTT.

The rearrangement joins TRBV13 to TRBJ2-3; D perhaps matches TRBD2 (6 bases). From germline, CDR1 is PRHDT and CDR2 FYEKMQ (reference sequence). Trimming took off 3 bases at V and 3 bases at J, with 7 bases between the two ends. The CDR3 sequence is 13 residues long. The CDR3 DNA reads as TGTGCCAGCAGCTTGGAGGGGACAGATACGCAGTATTTT. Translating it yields CASSLEGTDTQYF.

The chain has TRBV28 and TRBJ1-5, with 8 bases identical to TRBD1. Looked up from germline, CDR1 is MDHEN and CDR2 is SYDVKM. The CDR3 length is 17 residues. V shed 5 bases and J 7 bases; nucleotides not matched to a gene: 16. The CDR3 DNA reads TGTGCCAGCAGTCCAAGGACAGGGAATTGGCTCAACCAGCCCCAGCATTTT. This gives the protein CASSPRTGNWLNQPQHF.

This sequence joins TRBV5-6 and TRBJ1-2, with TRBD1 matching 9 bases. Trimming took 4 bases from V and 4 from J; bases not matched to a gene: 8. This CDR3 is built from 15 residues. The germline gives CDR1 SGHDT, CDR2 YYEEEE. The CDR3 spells CASSPSGQGPYGYTF. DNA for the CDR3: TGTGCCAGCAGCCCCTCGGGACAGGGCCCCTATGGCTACACCTTC.